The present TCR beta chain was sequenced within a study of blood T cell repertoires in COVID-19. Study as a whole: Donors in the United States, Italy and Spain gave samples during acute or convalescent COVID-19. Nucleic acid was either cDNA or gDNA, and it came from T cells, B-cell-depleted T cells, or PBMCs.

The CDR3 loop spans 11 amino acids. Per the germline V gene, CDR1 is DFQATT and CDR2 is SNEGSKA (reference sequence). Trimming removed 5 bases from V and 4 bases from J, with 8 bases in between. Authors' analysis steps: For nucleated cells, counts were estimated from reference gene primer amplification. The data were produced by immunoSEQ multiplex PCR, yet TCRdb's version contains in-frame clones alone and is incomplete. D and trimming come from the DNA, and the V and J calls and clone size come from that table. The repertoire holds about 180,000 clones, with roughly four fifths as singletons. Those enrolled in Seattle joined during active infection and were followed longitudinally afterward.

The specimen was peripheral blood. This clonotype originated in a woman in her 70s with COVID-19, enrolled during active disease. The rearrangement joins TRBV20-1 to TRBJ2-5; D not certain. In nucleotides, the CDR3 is TGCAGTGCTTACACAAGAGAGACCCAGTACTTC. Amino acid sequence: CSAYTRETQYF.